The following is a T cell receptor (beta chain) sequence with its context. The sample is drawn from a study of blood T cell repertoires in COVID-19. The wider study: The origin of the acute and convalescent COVID-19 samples was the United States, Italy and Spain. Nucleic acid was either cDNA or gDNA, and it came from T cells, B-cell-depleted T cells, or PBMCs.

V was pared by 2 bases and J by 5 bases, with 10 bases of the junction left unmatched. Germline lookup yields CDR1 LNHDA and CDR2 SQIVND (reference sequence). This CDR3 contains 19 residues. The authors' processing: Reference gene primer amplification yielded estimated nucleated cell counts. Assay used: immunoSEQ multiplex PCR; TCRdb lists only in-frame clones, some missing. V and J calls and clone size follow that table, whereas D and trimming were derived from the DNA. The sample shows a few hundred thousand clones, roughly 80% of them seen only once. This chain uses TRBV19 with TRBJ2-3; 16 nucleotides align to TRBD2. The sample taken for sequencing was peripheral blood. This sequence was found in a woman between 18 and 29 years old with acute or convalescent COVID-19. The CDR3 loop is CASSISGLAGGYAGDTQYF. The CDR3 nucleotides are TGTGCCAGTAGTATATCGGGACTAGCGGGAGGGTACGCCGGAGATACGCAGTATTTT.